The clone carrying this T cell receptor beta chain was found many times. The antigen remains unidentified. The CDR3 totals 15 residues. Trimming took off 7 bases at V and 4 bases at J, with 20 bases between the two ends. Germline-derived CDR1 and CDR2 are SGHRS and YFSETQ. These data belong to a study of CD8 T cells in ankylosing spondylitis. Quantitative 5'-RACE with molecular barcodes generated TCR beta libraries. TCRdb re-called the 5' RACE reads through MiXCR, storing one row per CDR3 protein. This sample has about 230,000 distinct CDR3 sequences, with roughly 8.2% found just once. Overall study findings and caveats: According to the report, clones linked to the disease were significantly enriched in matched synovial fluid samples taken from ankylosing spondylitis patients. The study identified a TCR beta motif of seven or eight highly homologous variants that appeared characteristic of ankylosing spondylitis blood. Disease-associated clones were CD8+ and fairly uncommon in peripheral blood.

The TCR originated in a female donor with ankylosing spondylitis or in good health (not recorded which). The sequencing sample was made of blood, either unsorted or a sorted T cell fraction (not recorded which). The genes are TRBV5-1 and TRBJ2-5, with D perhaps TRBD1 (5 bases). CDR3 nucleotide sequence: TGCGCCAGCGGGATGGAAGGGGTCCGTGGAGAGACCCAGTACTTC. This codes for CASGMEGVRGETQYF. Full variable domain (rest looked up from reference TRBV5-1 and TRBJ2-5): KAGVTQTPRYLIKTRGQQVTLSCSPISGHRSVSWYQQTPGQGLQFLFEYFSETQRNKGNFPGRFSGRQFSNSRSEMNVSTLELGDSALYLCASGMEGVRGETQYFGPGTRLLVL.